Listed here are 14 T cell receptor beta chains from one sample, sequenced in a study of long-term antiretroviral therapy in people with HIV. The assay, immunoSEQ v3.0, was run at survey level. Profiling relied on immunoSEQ multiplex PCR, and the TCRdb table lists in-frame clones only, not all of them. Altogether around 7,800 clones are present, around 74% being singletons, with the ten largest covering roughly 15%. The sample here was unsorted PBMCs, taken about 0.9 years before starting antiretroviral therapy. The receptors were sampled from a middle-aged man with HIV.

The chain is built from TRBV4-3 and TRBJ2-7; TRBD1 aligns across 9 bases. J gave up 0 bases and V 3 bases, and 3 bases lay outside the gene matches. Germline V gene data show CDR1 as LGHNA and CDR2 as YSLEER. CDR3 size: 15 residues. This CDR3 reads CASSHRTGDSYEQYF. CDR3 coding DNA: TGCGCCAGCAGCCATCGGACAGGGGACTCCTACGAGCAGTACTTC.

The V call is TRBV15, the J call TRBJ1-5; D gene unclear. The ends were cut back, 0 bases at V and 0 bases at J, with 12 bases in the middle. Germline V gives CDR1 LNHNV, CDR2 YYDKDF (reference sequence). The CDR3 length is 17 residues. The CDR3 nucleotides are TGTGCCACCAGCAGAGATCGGAACAGTGGTAGCAATCAGCCCCAGCATTTT. This gives the protein CATSRDRNSGSNQPQHF. Full variable domain (missing parts from reference TRBV15 and TRBJ1-5): DAMVIQNPRYQVTQFGKPVTLSCSQTLNHNVMYWYQQKSSQAPKLLFHYYDKDFNNEADTPDNFQSRRPNTSFCFLDIRSPGLGDTAMYLCATSRDRNSGSNQPQHFGDGTRLSIL.

The chain uses TRBV5-6 and TRBJ1-4; D may be TRBD1 (5 bases). The V gene lost 1 base and the J gene lost 7 bases, with 11 bases spanning the gap. Germline V lookup: CDR1 SGHDT, CDR2 YYEEEE. The CDR3 is 14 residues long. CDR3 sequence: CASSLTRAGEKLFF. The CDR3 DNA reads as TGTGCCAGCAGCTTGACCAGGGCGGGTGAAAAACTGTTTTTT.

The chain carries TRBV6-1 and TRBJ2-7; possible D gene TRBD1, 5 bases. This CDR3 has 15 residues. V dropped 8 bases and J dropped 5 bases, with 22 bases sitting between them. Germline-derived CDR1 and CDR2 are MNHNS and SASEGT. The CDR3 DNA follows: TGTGCCAGCTTCGCAGGGAAGATAGTGGGCCACGAGCAGTACTTC. Protein: CASFAGKIVGHEQYF.

The rearrangement joins TRBV5-1 to TRBJ1-4; possibly TRBD1 for D (5 bases). The CDR3 contains 15 residues. Germline V CDR1 and CDR2: SGHRS, YFSETQ. Between the trimmed V and J ends, which lost 0 bases and 8 bases, there was a span of 14 bases. The CDR3 sequence: CASSLEIGAGEKLFF. CDR3 nucleotide sequence: TGCGCCAGCAGCTTGGAAATCGGGGCGGGCGAAAAACTGTTTTTT.

The chain couples TRBV30 to TRBJ1-1, with a tentative D call TRBD1 (5 bases). Germline CDR1 is GTSNPN and CDR2 is SVGIG (reference sequence). The CDR3 contains 13 residues. V shed 0 bases and J shed 7 bases, with 12 bases lying between them. CDR3 in amino acids: CAWSVVRGGEAFF. The DNA for the CDR3 is TGTGCCTGGAGTGTAGTTAGGGGCGGTGAAGCTTTCTTT.

V and J are TRBV5-1 and TRBJ2-5; D is undetermined. From germline, CDR1 is SGHRS and CDR2 YFSETQ. This CDR3 is built from 15 residues. Trimming took 4 bases from V and 1 from J, leaving 14 bases between them. The DNA of the CDR3 is TGCGCCAGCAGCCCCTCGGGCAGGACCCAAGAGACCCAGTACTTC. Protein: CASSPSGRTQETQYF.

The V and J genes are TRBV27 and TRBJ2-7; 8 nucleotides agree with TRBD1. The CDR3 length is 17 residues. CDR1 and CDR2 (germline): MNHEY, SMNVEV (reference sequence). J was trimmed by 2 bases and V by 6 bases; bases with no gene match: 15. The CDR3 sequence: CASSFSPGQVTTYEQYF. The CDR3 DNA follows: TGTGCCAGCAGCTTCAGCCCGGGACAGGTTACCACCTACGAGCAGTACTTC.

The CDR3 region has the DNA TGCGCCAGCAGTGAGGGGGGATATAATTCACCCCTCCACTTT. Amino acids: CASSEGGYNSPLHF. The V gene is TRBV10-1, the J gene TRBJ1-6, with D tentatively TRBD1 (5 bases). V gave up 2 bases and J gave up 4 bases, with 6 bases separating them. This CDR3 is 14 amino acids long. Germline V CDR1 and CDR2: WNHNN, SYGVQD (reference sequence).

This rearrangement joins TRBV4-1 to TRBJ1-5; D not certain. The CDR3 has 14 residues. Trimming stripped 4 bases from V and 0 bases from J, with 7 bases between. Germline CDR1 MGHRA, CDR2 YSYEKL. The CDR3 sequence: CASSPPGSNQPQHF. The CDR3 DNA is TGCGCCAGCAGCCCCCCCGGTAGCAATCAGCCCCAGCATTTT.

The chain employs TRBV7-9 and TRBJ1-1; TRBD1 matches at 10 bases. The CDR3 length is 13 residues. Germline CDR1 reads SEHNR; CDR2 reads FQNEAQ (reference sequence). V shed 4 bases and J 7 bases; nucleotides not matched to a gene: 3. CDR3 amino acids: CASSSRDRGEAFF. The CDR3, as DNA: TGTGCCAGCAGCTCCCGGGACAGGGGTGAAGCTTTCTTT.

The chain joins TRBV25-1 to TRBJ1-1; 7 bases agree with TRBD1. The CDR3 extends over 15 amino acids. The germline gives CDR1 MGHDK, CDR2 SYGVNS. After removal of 1 base from V and 0 bases from J, the junction contained 2 bases not matched to a gene. CDR3 DNA sequence: TGTGCCAGCAGTGAATTTACAGGGGTGAACACTGAAGCTTTCTTT. The encoded protein is CASSEFTGVNTEAFF. Using reference TRBV25-1 and TRBJ1-1 for the parts outside the CDR3, the full variable domain is EADIYQTPRYLVIGTGKKITLECSQTMGHDKMYWYQQDPGMELHLIHYSYGVNSTEKGDLSSESTVSRIRTEHFPLTLESARPSHTSQYLCASSEFTGVNTEAFFGQGTRLTVV.

The chain carries TRBV10-3 and TRBJ2-7, with a tentative D call TRBD1 (5 bases). CDR3 length: 17 residues. Per germline, CDR1 ENHRY and CDR2 SYGVKD. Trimming took off 3 bases at V and 0 bases at J, with 18 bases between the two ends. The CDR3 DNA sequence: TGTGCCATCAGTGATCAGAAGACTTCGGACAACTCCTACGAGCAGTACTTC. It yields the protein CAISDQKTSDNSYEQYF.

V usage is TRBV4-1 and J usage is TRBJ1-2; D is possibly TRBD1 (5 bases). The V and J ends lost 0 bases and 5 bases respectively, with 19 bases between them. Looked up from germline, CDR1 is MGHRA and CDR2 is YSYEKL. The CDR3 covers 17 residues. This CDR3 reads CASSQDRGGSPLYGYTF. CDR3 bases: TGCGCCAGCAGCCAAGATAGGGGCGGTTCTCCGCTGTATGGCTACACCTTC.